This is a list of T cell receptor beta chains from one sample in a study of cytomegalovirus exposure and HLA in healthy donors. Clones were sequenced by immunoSEQ multiplex PCR, and TCRdb holds only the in-frame ones, with some missing. Altogether about 110,000 clones are present, about 13% being singletons, with the ten largest covering about 16%. The sample consisted of PBMCs. Receptors originate from a man in his forties in good health and CMV-seropositive. CDR3s include the opening cysteine and the closing phenylalanine or tryptophan. Fields, in order: CDR3 DNA, CDR3 protein, D gene, V gene, J gene, clone size. A D gene is named only where the DNA matches it firmly. Clone sizes are given selectively: once, few, many, or a class where the clone is expanded.

DNA: TGTGCCAGCAGTTTATCGACTTATAGCAATCAGCCCCAGCATTTT
CDR3: CASSLSTYSNQPQHF
D: NA
V: TRBV28
J: TRBJ1-5
size: few

DNA: TGTGCCAGCAGTTTAGCACTAGCGGGAGCACAGCAGTACTTC
CDR3: CASSLALAGAQQYF
D: TRBD2
V: TRBV27
J: TRBJ2-5
size: NA

DNA: TGTGCCAGCAGACACCGGGTAGTGAACACTGAAGCTTTCTTT
CDR3: CASRHRVVNTEAFF
D: NA
V: TRBV2
J: TRBJ1-1
size: many

DNA: TGTGCCAGCATACGGGACAGGGGACATCAGCCCCAGCATTTT
CDR3: CASIRDRGHQPQHF
D: TRBD1
V: TRBV28
J: TRBJ1-5
size: NA

DNA: TGCGCCAGCAGCCCCCGACGGGGGGCCTACGAGCAGTACTTC
CDR3: CASSPRRGAYEQYF
D: TRBD2
V: TRBV4-1
J: TRBJ2-7
size: few

DNA: TGTGCCTGGAGGGCGGGGACAGACTACGAGCAGTACTTC
CDR3: CAWRAGTDYEQYF
D: NA
V: TRBV30
J: TRBJ2-7
size: few

DNA: TGTGCCAGCAGCCTACGACTAGCGGGAGTGGGGGAGCAGTACTTC
CDR3: CASSLRLAGVGEQYF
D: TRBD2
V: TRBV5-8
J: TRBJ2-7
size: few

DNA: TGTGCCAGCAGCCCCTTCGAGAACGATCGGCCCCAGCATTTT
CDR3: CASSPFENDRPQHF
D: NA
V: TRBV28
J: TRBJ1-5
size: few

DNA: TGTGCCAGTAGTATGGCGGGGGCTGGGGAAAAACTGTTTTTT
CDR3: CASSMAGAGEKLFF
D: NA
V: TRBV19
J: TRBJ1-4
size: NA

DNA: TGTGCCAGCACCCCAGGGGGCGAAGATACGCAGTATTTT
CDR3: CASTPGGEDTQYF
D: TRBD1
V: TRBV28
J: TRBJ2-3
size: NA

DNA: TGCAGCGTGGCGGGACTAGCGGGAGGAGAGACCCAGTACTTC
CDR3: CSVAGLAGGETQYF
D: TRBD2
V: TRBV29-1
J: TRBJ2-5
size: NA

DNA: TGTGCCAGCAGCTGGGGGGACGAGCAGTACTTC
CDR3: CASSWGDEQYF
D: NA
V: TRBV5-6
J: TRBJ2-7
size: few

DNA: TGTGCCAGCAGCCTGAGTACTAGCGCAACGGAGACCCAGTACTTC
CDR3: CASSLSTSATETQYF
D: TRBD2
V: TRBV11-2
J: TRBJ2-5
size: NA

DNA: TGCGCCAGCAGCTTACAGCCGCTCGGTGAGCAGTTCTTC
CDR3: CASSLQPLGEQFF
D: NA
V: TRBV5-1
J: TRBJ2-1
size: NA

DNA: TGTGCCAGCACCCCGGGAACAGAGACCGGCCCAGATACGCAGTATTTT
CDR3: CASTPGTETGPDTQYF
D: NA
V: TRBV5-6
J: TRBJ2-3
size: few

DNA: TGTGCCAGCAGTCCGAGACGGGCAACTAATGAAAAACTGTTTTTT
CDR3: CASSPRRATNEKLFF
D: NA
V: TRBV27
J: TRBJ1-4
size: NA

DNA: TGTGCCAGCAGTGACGGACAGGGGCTAGTCGAAAAACTGTTTTTT
CDR3: CASSDGQGLVEKLFF
D: TRBD1
V: TRBV6-1
J: TRBJ1-4
size: few

DNA: TGTGCCAGCTCAGCCCGCCTAGCGGGAGGGATATACGAGCAGTACTTC
CDR3: CASSARLAGGIYEQYF
D: TRBD2
V: TRBV18
J: TRBJ2-7
size: NA

DNA: TGCGCCAGCAGTGATGTCGGGGACAGGTCCACTGAAGCTTTCTTT
CDR3: CASSDVGDRSTEAFF
D: TRBD1
V: TRBV10-2
J: TRBJ1-1
size: NA

DNA: TGTGCCAGCAGTGCTAATGTGAACACTGAAGCTTTCTTT
CDR3: CASSANVNTEAFF
D: NA
V: TRBV2
J: TRBJ1-1
size: few

DNA: TGTGCCAGCAGCTTAGCAACGGGAGGATTCCAGTACTTC
CDR3: CASSLATGGFQYF
D: TRBD2
V: TRBV7-2
J: TRBJ2-5
size: NA

DNA: TGTGCCTGGAGTTTACATTTAGCGGGAGTGGAGACCCAGTACTTC
CDR3: CAWSLHLAGVETQYF
D: TRBD2
V: TRBV30
J: TRBJ2-5
size: NA

DNA: TGCGCCAGCAGCCGTAGCGGGAGCTACGAGCAGTACTTC
CDR3: CASSRSGSYEQYF
D: TRBD2
V: TRBV4-1
J: TRBJ2-7
size: few

DNA: TGTGCCAGCAGGTCTATACAGACTAACTATGGCTACACCTTC
CDR3: CASRSIQTNYGYTF
D: NA
V: TRBV5-6
J: TRBJ1-2
size: few

DNA: TGTGCCAGCAGCCCGGACAGGGGGCAGGAGACCCAGTACTTC
CDR3: CASSPDRGQETQYF
D: TRBD1
V: TRBV5-6
J: TRBJ2-5
size: NA

DNA: TGCGCCAGCAGTGAGTCAACCTTTGACGGGAGAACGGAGACCCAGTACTTC
CDR3: CASSESTFDGRTETQYF
D: NA
V: TRBV10-1
J: TRBJ2-5
size: few

DNA: TGTGCCAGCAGTGCGGCGGACAGGGACGAGGAGCAGTACTTC
CDR3: CASSAADRDEEQYF
D: TRBD1
V: TRBV25-1
J: TRBJ2-7
size: many

DNA: TGTGCCAGTACCCAACAGGTCTCTGGAAACACCATATATTTT
CDR3: CASTQQVSGNTIYF
D: NA
V: TRBV19
J: TRBJ1-3
size: few

DNA: TGCGCCAGCATGCGAGCGGGCCCGTACCAAGAGACCCAGTACTTC
CDR3: CASMRAGPYQETQYF
D: NA
V: TRBV5-1
J: TRBJ2-5
size: few

DNA: TGTGCCAGCAGAAGGGGGATTTACAATGAGCAGTTCTTC
CDR3: CASRRGIYNEQFF
D: NA
V: TRBV7-8
J: TRBJ2-1
size: NA

DNA: TGCGCCAGCAGCTTGTTTTTAGGCGGGACCCAAGAGACCCAGTACTTC
CDR3: CASSLFLGGTQETQYF
D: NA
V: TRBV5-1
J: TRBJ2-5
size: few

DNA: TGTGCCAGCAGCTTAACGGGGACAGGGGTAACCGGGGAGCTGTTTTTT
CDR3: CASSLTGTGVTGELFF
D: TRBD1
V: TRBV7-3
J: TRBJ2-2
size: NA

DNA: TGTGCCAGCAGACCTACAGGGGTTTTCTCTGGAAACACCATATATTTT
CDR3: CASRPTGVFSGNTIYF
D: TRBD1
V: TRBV27
J: TRBJ1-3
size: few

DNA: TGTGCCAGCACCGTGACAGGATACACCGGGGAGCTGTTTTTT
CDR3: CASTVTGYTGELFF
D: NA
V: TRBV6-1
J: TRBJ2-2
size: NA

DNA: TGTGCCAGCAGGGAAGCAGGGGAGACCCAGTACTTC
CDR3: CASREAGETQYF
D: NA
V: TRBV6-5
J: TRBJ2-5
size: NA

DNA: TGTGCCAGCACCTACGGGGGGGAAACGGGCCATGAGCAGTTCTTC
CDR3: CASTYGGETGHEQFF
D: TRBD2
V: TRBV6-5
J: TRBJ2-1
size: NA

DNA: TGTGCCATCTCAGTTGGGCGGGAAGAGACCCAGTACTTC
CDR3: CAISVGREETQYF
D: NA
V: TRBV10-3
J: TRBJ2-5
size: NA

DNA: TGCGCCAGCAGCCAAGATGTAGCTACCTACAATGAGCAGTTCTTC
CDR3: CASSQDVATYNEQFF
D: NA
V: TRBV4-1
J: TRBJ2-1
size: NA

DNA: TGTGCCAGCTCACCACCAAGCCCCGGGACACTCAACCCAGATACGCAGTATTTT
CDR3: CASSPPSPGTLNPDTQYF
D: NA
V: TRBV18
J: TRBJ2-3
size: few

DNA: TGTGCCAGCTCACGACAGGGGGCAGCCTACGAGCAGTACTTC
CDR3: CASSRQGAAYEQYF
D: TRBD1
V: TRBV18
J: TRBJ2-7
size: NA

DNA: TGTGCCAGCAGCCCACCAACAGGGCTCGAGCAGTACTTC
CDR3: CASSPPTGLEQYF
D: NA
V: TRBV7-9
J: TRBJ2-7
size: few

DNA: TGTGCCAGCAGCTTGGCCCTCACGGGAGCGACGAACGAGCAGTACTTC
CDR3: CASSLALTGATNEQYF
D: NA
V: TRBV5-4
J: TRBJ2-7
size: few

DNA: TGTGCCAGCAGCGTCAGGGGGGCCGGGGATGAGCAGTTCTTC
CDR3: CASSVRGAGDEQFF
D: NA
V: TRBV9
J: TRBJ2-1
size: NA

DNA: TGTGCCAGCTCACCGTCGGCAGGGATGAACACTGAAGCTTTCTTT
CDR3: CASSPSAGMNTEAFF
D: NA
V: TRBV18
J: TRBJ1-1
size: many

DNA: TGCAGCGTTTTCCTCGGACAGACGAACACTGAAGCTTTCTTT
CDR3: CSVFLGQTNTEAFF
D: NA
V: TRBV29-1
J: TRBJ1-1
size: few

DNA: TGCAGTGCTAGAGGGGAGCTAGCGGGGGTTTTT
CDR3: CSARGELAGVF
D: TRBD2
V: TRBV20-1
J: TRBJ2-3
size: NA